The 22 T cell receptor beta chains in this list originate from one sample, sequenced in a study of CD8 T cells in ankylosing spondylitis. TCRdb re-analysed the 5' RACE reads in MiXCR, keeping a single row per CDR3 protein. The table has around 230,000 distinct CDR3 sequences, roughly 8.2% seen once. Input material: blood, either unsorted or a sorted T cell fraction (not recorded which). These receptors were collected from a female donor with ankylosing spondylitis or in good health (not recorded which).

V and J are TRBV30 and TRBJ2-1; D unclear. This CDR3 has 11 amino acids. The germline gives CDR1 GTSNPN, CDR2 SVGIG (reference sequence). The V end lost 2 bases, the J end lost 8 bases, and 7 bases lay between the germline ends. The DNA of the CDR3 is TGTGCCTGGAGTAGCGCGTATGAGCAGTTCTTC. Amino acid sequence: CAWSSAYEQFF.

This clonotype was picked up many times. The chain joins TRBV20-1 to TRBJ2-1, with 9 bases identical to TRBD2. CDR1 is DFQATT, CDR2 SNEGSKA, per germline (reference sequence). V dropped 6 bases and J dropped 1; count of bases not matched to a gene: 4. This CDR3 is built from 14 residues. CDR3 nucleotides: TGCAGTGCCTCGACTAGCGGTTCCTACAATGAGCAGTTCTTC. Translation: CSASTSGSYNEQFF.

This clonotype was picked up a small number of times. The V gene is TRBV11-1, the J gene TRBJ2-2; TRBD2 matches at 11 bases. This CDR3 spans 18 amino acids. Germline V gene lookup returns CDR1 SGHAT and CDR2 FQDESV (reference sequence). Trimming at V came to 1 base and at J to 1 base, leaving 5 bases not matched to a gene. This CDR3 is CASSLEGLAALNTGELFF. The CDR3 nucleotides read TGTGCCAGCAGCTTAGAGGGACTAGCGGCTTTGAACACCGGGGAGCTGTTTTTT.

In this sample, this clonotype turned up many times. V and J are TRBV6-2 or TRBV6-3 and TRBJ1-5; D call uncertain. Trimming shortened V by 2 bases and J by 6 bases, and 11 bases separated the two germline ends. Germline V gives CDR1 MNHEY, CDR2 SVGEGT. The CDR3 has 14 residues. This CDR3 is CASSYRGGGQPQHF. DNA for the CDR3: TGTGCCAGCAGTTACCGGGGAGGTGGTCAGCCCCAGCATTTT.

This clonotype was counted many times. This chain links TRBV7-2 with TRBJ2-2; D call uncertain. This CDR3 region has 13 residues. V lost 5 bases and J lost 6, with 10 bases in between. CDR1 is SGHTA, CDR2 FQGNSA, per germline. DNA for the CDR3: TGTGCCAGCAGCCTACCGGGCCCCGGGGAGCTGTTTTTT. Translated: CASSLPGPGELFF. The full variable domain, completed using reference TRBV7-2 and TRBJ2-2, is GAGVSQSPSNKVTEKGKDVELRCDPISGHTALYWYRQSLGQGLEFLIYFQGNSAPDKSGLPSDRFSAERTGGSVSTLTIQRTQQEDSAVYLCASSLPGPGELFFGEGSRLTVL.

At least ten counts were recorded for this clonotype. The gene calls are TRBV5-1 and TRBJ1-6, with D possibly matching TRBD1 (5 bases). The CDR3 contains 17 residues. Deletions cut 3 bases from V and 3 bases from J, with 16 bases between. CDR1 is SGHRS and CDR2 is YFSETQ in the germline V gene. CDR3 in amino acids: CASSSRATGGYNSPLHF. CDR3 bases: TGCGCCAGCAGCTCCCGGGCCACGGGGGGCTATAATTCACCCCTCCACTTT. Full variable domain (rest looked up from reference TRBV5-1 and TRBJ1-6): KAGVTQTPRYLIKTRGQQVTLSCSPISGHRSVSWYQQTPGQGLQFLFEYFSETQRNKGNFPGRFSGRQFSNSRSEMNVSTLELGDSALYLCASSSRATGGYNSPLHFGNGTRLTVT.

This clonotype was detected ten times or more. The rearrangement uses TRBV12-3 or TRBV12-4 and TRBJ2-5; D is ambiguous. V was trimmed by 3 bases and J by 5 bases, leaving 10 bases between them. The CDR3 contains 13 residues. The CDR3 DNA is TGTGCCAGCAGTTTGAGTGTTTTGGAGACCCAGTACTTC. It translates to CASSLSVLETQYF.

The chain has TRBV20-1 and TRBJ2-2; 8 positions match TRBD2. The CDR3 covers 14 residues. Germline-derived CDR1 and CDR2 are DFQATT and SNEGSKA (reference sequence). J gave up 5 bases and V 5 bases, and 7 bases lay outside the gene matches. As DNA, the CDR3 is TGCAGTGCTTTACGGGAGGGCGGGACCGGGGAGCTGTTTTTT. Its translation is CSALREGGTGELFF.

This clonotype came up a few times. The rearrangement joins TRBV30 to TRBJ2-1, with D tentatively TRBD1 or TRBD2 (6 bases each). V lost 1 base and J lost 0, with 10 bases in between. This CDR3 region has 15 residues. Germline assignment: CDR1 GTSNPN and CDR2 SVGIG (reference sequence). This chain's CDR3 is CAWSEGGGSYNEQFF. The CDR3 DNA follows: TGTGCCTGGAGTGAGGGGGGCGGCTCCTACAATGAGCAGTTCTTC.

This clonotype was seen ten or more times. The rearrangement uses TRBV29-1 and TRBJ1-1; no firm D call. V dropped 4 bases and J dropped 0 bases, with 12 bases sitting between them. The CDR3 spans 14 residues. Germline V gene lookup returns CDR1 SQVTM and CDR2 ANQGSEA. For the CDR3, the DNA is TGCAGCGTTGCAGAGGGATCTATGAACACTGAAGCTTTCTTT. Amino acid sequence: CSVAEGSMNTEAFF.

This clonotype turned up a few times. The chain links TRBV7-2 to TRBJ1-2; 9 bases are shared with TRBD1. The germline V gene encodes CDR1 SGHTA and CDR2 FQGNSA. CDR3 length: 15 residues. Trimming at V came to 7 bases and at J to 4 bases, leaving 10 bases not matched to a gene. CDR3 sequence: CASNRDRERGYGYTF. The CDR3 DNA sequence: TGTGCCAGCAACCGGGACAGGGAAAGGGGCTATGGCTACACCTTC.

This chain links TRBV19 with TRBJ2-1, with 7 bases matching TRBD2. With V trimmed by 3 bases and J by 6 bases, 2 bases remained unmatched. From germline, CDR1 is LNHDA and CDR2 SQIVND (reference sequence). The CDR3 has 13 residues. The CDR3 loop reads CASSMGGSNEQFF. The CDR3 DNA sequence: TGTGCCAGTAGTATGGGCGGGAGCAATGAGCAGTTCTTC.

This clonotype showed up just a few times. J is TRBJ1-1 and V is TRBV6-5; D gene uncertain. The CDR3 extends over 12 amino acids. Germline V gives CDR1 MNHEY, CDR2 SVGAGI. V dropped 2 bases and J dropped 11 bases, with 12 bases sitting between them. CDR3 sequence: CASSYRQPVAFF. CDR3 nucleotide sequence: TGTGCCAGCAGTTACCGGCAACCGGTTGCTTTCTTT.

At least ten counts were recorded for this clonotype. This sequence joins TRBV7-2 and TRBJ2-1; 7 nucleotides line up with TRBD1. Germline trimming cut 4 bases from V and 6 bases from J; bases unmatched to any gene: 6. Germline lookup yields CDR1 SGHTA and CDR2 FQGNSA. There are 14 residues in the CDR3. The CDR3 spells CASSSTGFRNEQFF. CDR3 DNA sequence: TGTGCCAGCAGCTCGACAGGGTTTCGCAATGAGCAGTTCTTC.

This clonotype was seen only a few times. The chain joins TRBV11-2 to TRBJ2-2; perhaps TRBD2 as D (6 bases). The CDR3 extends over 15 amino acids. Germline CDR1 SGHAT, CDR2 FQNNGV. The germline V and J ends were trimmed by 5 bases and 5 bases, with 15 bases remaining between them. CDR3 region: CASSPGDFATGELFF. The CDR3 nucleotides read TGTGCCAGCAGCCCCGGGGACTTCGCTACCGGGGAGCTGTTTTTT. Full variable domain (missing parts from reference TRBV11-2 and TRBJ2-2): EAGVAQSPRYKIIEKRQSVAFWCNPISGHATLYWYQQILGQGPKLLIQFQNNGVVDDSQLPKDRFSAERLKGVDSTLKIQPAKLEDSAVYLCASSPGDFATGELFFGEGSRLTVL.

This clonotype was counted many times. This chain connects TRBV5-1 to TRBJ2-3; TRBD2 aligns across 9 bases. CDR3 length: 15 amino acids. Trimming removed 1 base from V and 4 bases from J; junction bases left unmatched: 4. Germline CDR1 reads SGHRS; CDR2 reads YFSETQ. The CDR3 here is CASSLLSGSADTQYF. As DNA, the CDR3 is TGCGCCAGCAGCTTGCTTAGCGGGAGCGCAGATACGCAGTATTTT.

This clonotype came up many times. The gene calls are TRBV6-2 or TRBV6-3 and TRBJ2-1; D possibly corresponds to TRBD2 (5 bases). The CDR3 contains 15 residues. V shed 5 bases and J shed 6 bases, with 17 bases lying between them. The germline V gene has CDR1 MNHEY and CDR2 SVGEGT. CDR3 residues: CASSLEFWRANEQFF. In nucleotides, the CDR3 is TGTGCCAGCAGTCTAGAATTTTGGCGGGCCAATGAGCAGTTCTTC.

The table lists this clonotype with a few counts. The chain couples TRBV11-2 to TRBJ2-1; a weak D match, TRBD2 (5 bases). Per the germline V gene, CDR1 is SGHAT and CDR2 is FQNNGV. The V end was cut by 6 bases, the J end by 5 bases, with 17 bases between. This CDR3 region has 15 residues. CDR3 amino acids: CASSQRADLNNEQFF. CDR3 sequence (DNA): TGTGCCAGCAGTCAAAGAGCGGACCTTAACAATGAGCAGTTCTTC.

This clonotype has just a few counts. The CDR3 here is CSAPGTLNGNEQFF. The CDR3 nucleotides are TGCAGTGCTCCCGGGACCCTCAACGGGAATGAGCAGTTCTTC. V usage is TRBV20-1 and J usage is TRBJ2-1, with D possibly being TRBD1 or TRBD2 (5 bases each). CDR1 is DFQATT, CDR2 SNEGSKA, per germline (reference sequence). The CDR3 totals 14 residues. V lost 5 bases to trimming and J lost 7 bases, with 18 bases between them.

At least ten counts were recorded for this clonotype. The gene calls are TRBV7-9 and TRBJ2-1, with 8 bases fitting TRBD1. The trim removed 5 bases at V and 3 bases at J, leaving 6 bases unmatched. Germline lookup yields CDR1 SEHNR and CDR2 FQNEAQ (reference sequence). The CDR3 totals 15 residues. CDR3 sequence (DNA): TGTGCCAGCAGCACCCCGGGACAGGTCTACAATGAGCAGTTCTTC. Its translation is CASSTPGQVYNEQFF.

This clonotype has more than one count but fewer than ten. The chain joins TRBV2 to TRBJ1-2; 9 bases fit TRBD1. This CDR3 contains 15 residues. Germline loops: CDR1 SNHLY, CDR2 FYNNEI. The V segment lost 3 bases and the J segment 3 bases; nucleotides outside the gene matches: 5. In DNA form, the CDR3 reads TGTGCCAGCAGTGAGGGGACAGGGTCCCACTATGGCTACACCTTC. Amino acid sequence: CASSEGTGSHYGYTF.

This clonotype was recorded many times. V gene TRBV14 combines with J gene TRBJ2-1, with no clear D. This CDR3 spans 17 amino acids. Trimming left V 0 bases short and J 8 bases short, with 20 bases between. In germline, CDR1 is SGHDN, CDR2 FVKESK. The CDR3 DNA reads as TGTGCCAGCAGCCAAGACCTCCGGGCCAAGGGTTACGATGAGCAGTTCTTC. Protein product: CASSQDLRAKGYDEQFF.